This TCR beta chain appears in the sequencing data of a study of T cell responses to AZD1222 COVID-19 vaccine. A single count supports this clone. The antigen is not known. CDR3 length equals 14 residues. CDR1 and CDR2 (germline): SGDLS, YYNGEE. V lost 0 bases and J 1 base, leaving 7 bases between the germline ends. Profiled with immunoSEQ multiplex PCR; TCRdb holds only in-frame clones, not every one. The data show some 95,000 clones, with 70% to 90% seen just once and 3.7% held by the top ten. Study-level points and caveats: Donors were chiefly white British, with a greater number of females, and clonal diversity was perhaps underestimated.

This sequence was found in an adult in good health. The starting material was peripheral blood, obtained on day 0 of AZD1222 vaccination. V gene TRBV9 combines with J gene TRBJ1-1; perhaps TRBD1 as D (5 bases). CDR3 DNA sequence: TGTGCCAGCAGCGTAGTAGGACAGAACACTGAAGCTTTCTTT. Encoded protein: CASSVVGQNTEAFF.